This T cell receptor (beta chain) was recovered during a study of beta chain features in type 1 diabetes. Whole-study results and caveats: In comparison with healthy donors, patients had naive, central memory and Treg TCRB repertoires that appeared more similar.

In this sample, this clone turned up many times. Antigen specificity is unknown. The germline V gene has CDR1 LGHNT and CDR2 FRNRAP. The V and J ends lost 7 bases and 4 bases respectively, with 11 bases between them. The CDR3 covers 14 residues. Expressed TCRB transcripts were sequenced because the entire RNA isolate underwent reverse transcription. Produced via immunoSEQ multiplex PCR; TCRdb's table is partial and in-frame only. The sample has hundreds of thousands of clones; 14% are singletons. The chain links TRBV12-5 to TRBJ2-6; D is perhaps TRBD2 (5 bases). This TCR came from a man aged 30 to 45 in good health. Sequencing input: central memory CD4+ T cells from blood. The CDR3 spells CASASSFGANVLTF. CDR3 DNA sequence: TGTGCTAGTGCCTCTAGCTTCGGGGCCAACGTCCTGACTTTC.